This T cell receptor (beta chain) was sequenced for a study of CD8+ T cells in alopecia areata. It was cDNA, reverse transcribed from extracted RNA, that served as the sequencing template. This table comes from immunoSEQ multiplex PCR, and its TCRdb copy is limited to in-frame clones, with some not included. The sample carries 250,000 or so clones, 67% recorded once. This CDR3 spans 14 amino acids. Germline V lookup: CDR1 SGHTA, CDR2 FQGNSA. V lost 5 bases, J lost 1 base, and 5 bases stayed unmatched. This clone occurred a few times. The same CDR3 can be traced to other DNA sequences in this sample. This sample comprised CD4+ T cells sorted from blood, obtained at week 0. This TCR came from a human donor with alopecia areata. V usage is TRBV7-2 and J usage is TRBJ2-7; 7 positions match TRBD1. The CDR3 here is CASSVRDRSYEQYF. The CDR3 DNA follows: TGTGCCAGCAGCGTCCGGGACAGATCCTACGAGCAGTACTTC.